This T cell receptor (beta chain) appears in the sequencing data of a study of cytomegalovirus exposure and HLA in healthy donors. Study-wide findings and caveats: In an earlier analysis, in approximately 570 donors, most V segments appeared productive either ~90% or ~30% of the time.

The primer mix had 60 Vbeta and 13 Jbeta primers. The data were produced by immunoSEQ multiplex PCR, yet TCRdb's version contains in-frame clones alone and is incomplete. The data show about 57,000 clones, roughly three quarters seen once. Concerning this clone itself: Antigen specificity is unknown.

This CDR3 has 14 amino acids. V lost 5 bases and J lost 1, with 12 bases in between. CDR1 LNHDA and CDR2 SQIVND come from the germline V gene (reference sequence). The sequencing sample was made of PBMCs. V is TRBV19 and J is TRBJ2-7; D is undetermined. This clonotype was obtained from a woman aged 25 to 45 in good health and CMV-seronegative. The CDR3 is CASSWIGESYEQYF. DNA for the CDR3: TGTGCCAGTAGTTGGATAGGAGAGTCCTACGAGCAGTACTTC.